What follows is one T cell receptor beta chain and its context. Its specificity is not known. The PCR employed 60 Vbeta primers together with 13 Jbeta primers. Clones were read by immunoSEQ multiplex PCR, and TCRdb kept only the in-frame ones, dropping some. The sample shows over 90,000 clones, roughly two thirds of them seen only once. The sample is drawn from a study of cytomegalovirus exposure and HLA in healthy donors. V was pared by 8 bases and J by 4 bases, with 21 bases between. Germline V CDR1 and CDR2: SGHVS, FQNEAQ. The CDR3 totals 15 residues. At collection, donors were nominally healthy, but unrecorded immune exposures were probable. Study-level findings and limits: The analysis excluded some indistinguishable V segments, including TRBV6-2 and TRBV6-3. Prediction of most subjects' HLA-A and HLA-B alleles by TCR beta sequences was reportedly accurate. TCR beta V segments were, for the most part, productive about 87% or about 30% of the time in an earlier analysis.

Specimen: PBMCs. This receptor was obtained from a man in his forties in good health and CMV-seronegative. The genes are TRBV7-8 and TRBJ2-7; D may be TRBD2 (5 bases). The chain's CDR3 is CASLPIGRAIYEQYF. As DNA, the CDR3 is TGTGCCAGCCTTCCCATCGGGCGGGCAATTTACGAGCAGTACTTC.